A single sample gave rise to the 28 T cell receptor beta chains below, sequenced in a study of blood T cell repertoires in COVID-19 (dated by TCRdb to about 2020). To prepare the library, the immunoSEQ multiplex PCR assay was applied. This immuneACCESS table, as held by TCRdb, lists in-frame sequences with V and J called but not all clones. Of the missing ones, under half trace to an unresolved V gene in checked studies; the others have no known cause. The sample table records about 200,000 clones; 80% to 90% of these occur just once. The ten largest clones capture 4.5% to 5% of the sample. Sequencing was done on a sample of peripheral blood. The source of these receptors is a woman over 75 with acute or convalescent COVID-19.

There are a few counts of this clone. V and J are TRBV5-1 and TRBJ2-1; 14 positions match TRBD2. V was pared by 0 bases and J by 6 bases, with 8 bases of the junction left unmatched. The CDR3 length is 18 residues. Germline values: CDR1 SGHRS, CDR2 YFSETQ. The CDR3 here is CASSLVPRLAGGLNEQFF. CDR3 DNA sequence: TGCGCCAGCAGCTTGGTCCCAAGACTAGCGGGAGGGCTCAATGAGCAGTTCTTC. The whole variable domain, remainder taken from reference TRBV5-1 and TRBJ2-1, is KAGVTQTPRYLIKTRGQQVTLSCSPISGHRSVSWYQQTPGQGLQFLFEYFSETQRNKGNFPGRFSGRQFSNSRSEMNVSTLELGDSALYLCASSLVPRLAGGLNEQFFGPGTRLTVL.

The chain combines TRBV12-3 or TRBV12-4 with TRBJ1-3; TRBD1 is a possible D gene (6 bases). V shed 10 bases and J shed 4 bases, with 14 bases lying between them. The CDR3 extends over 13 amino acids. The CDR3 coding sequence is TGTGCCACGGGGCTCCAGGGGGGAAACACCATATATTTT. This gives the protein CATGLQGGNTIYF.

This chain links TRBV6-6 with TRBJ2-5; 10 nucleotides agree with TRBD1. J gave up 4 bases and V 4 bases, and 9 bases lay outside the gene matches. The CDR3 totals 16 residues. In germline, CDR1 is MNHNY, CDR2 SVGAGI (reference sequence). CDR3 protein: CASSSHMTGGGETQYF. CDR3 in DNA: TGTGCCAGCAGTTCCCATATGACAGGGGGCGGAGAGACCCAGTACTTC.

The chain is built from TRBV30 and TRBJ1-5; 10 bases fit TRBD1. Germline V gene data show CDR1 as GTSNPN and CDR2 as SVGIG (reference sequence). The ends lost 4 bases at V and 7 bases at J; junction bases unmatched: 7. There are 14 residues in the CDR3. CDR3 DNA sequence: TGTGCCTGGAACGGCGGACAGGGGGGCCAGCCCCAGCATTTT. Amino acids: CAWNGGQGGQPQHF.

This clone showed up just once. The chain carries TRBV5-5 and TRBJ2-3, with 9 bases aligning to TRBD2. Trimming cost V 4 bases and J 2 bases; bases outside gene matches: 5. The V gene's germline CDR1 is SGHKS and CDR2 YYEKEE (reference sequence). This CDR3 has 15 residues. CDR3 DNA sequence: TGTGCCAGCAGCGGGGGACTAGCTAACACAGATACGCAGTATTTT. This gives the protein CASSGGLANTDTQYF. The full variable domain, its missing parts supplied by reference TRBV5-5 and TRBJ2-3, is DAGVTQSPTHLIKTRGQQVTLRCSPISGHKSVSWYQQVLGQGPQFIFQYYEKEERGRGNFPDRFSARQFPNYSSELNVNALLLGDSALYLCASSGGLANTDTQYFGPGTRLTVL.

V is TRBV9 and J is TRBJ2-3, with 7 nucleotides matching TRBD2. The CDR3 consists of 15 residues. Germline V gene sequence: CDR1 SGDLS, CDR2 YYNGEE. V dropped 0 bases and J dropped 4; count of bases not matched to a gene: 5. CDR3 DNA sequence: TGTGCCAGCAGCGTAGTTAGCGGGTGGGCAGATACGCAGTATTTT. This gives the protein CASSVVSGWADTQYF.

This chain joins TRBV27 and TRBJ2-7; 8 nucleotides agree with TRBD2. The germline V gene has CDR1 MNHEY and CDR2 SMNVEV (reference sequence). CDR3 length equals 14 residues. The trim removed 5 bases at V and 2 bases at J, leaving 5 bases unmatched. CDR3 in DNA: TGTGCCAGCAGTCGATCACTAGCGGCCTACGAGCAGTACTTC. Protein sequence: CASSRSLAAYEQYF.

This clone was seen more than once but under ten times. This chain joins TRBV30 and TRBJ1-6; D may be TRBD1 (6 bases). The CDR3 has 13 residues. V was shortened by 2 bases and J by 14 bases, with 16 bases between the two germline ends. Germline V CDR1 and CDR2: GTSNPN, SVGIG (reference sequence). CDR3 DNA sequence: TGTGCCTGGAGTCCCGCAGGGGCGGTAGCCCTCCACTTT. This sequence encodes CAWSPAGAVALHF.

The V and J genes are TRBV5-6 and TRBJ2-7, with 10 bases aligning to TRBD2. Trimming removed 3 bases from V and 3 bases from J; junction bases left unmatched: 3. Per the germline V gene, CDR1 is SGHDT and CDR2 is YYEEEE. This CDR3 region has 14 residues. CDR3 nucleotides: TGTGCCAGCAGCTATAGCGGGAGGTACTACGAGCAGTACTTC. It yields the protein CASSYSGRYYEQYF.

The rearrangement links TRBV7-8 to TRBJ2-7; TRBD2 is a possible D gene (6 bases). V lost 1 base, J lost 4 bases, and 8 bases lay in between. The CDR3 runs to 13 residues. Germline V gene data show CDR1 as SGHVS and CDR2 as FQNEAQ. CDR3 sequence reads: CASSLGRGYEQYF. In DNA, the CDR3 is TGTGCCAGCAGCTTAGGACGGGGGTACGAGCAGTACTTC.

V is TRBV3-1 (or the pseudogene TRBV3-2) and J is TRBJ1-1; 9 bases line up with TRBD1. V was pared by 3 bases and J by 10 bases, with 9 bases of the junction left unmatched. The germline gives CDR1 LGHDT, CDR2 YNNKEL (reference sequence). The CDR3 sequence is 14 residues long. CDR3 DNA sequence: TGTGCCAGCAGCCATAGGACAGGGGAGAACGGAGCTTTCTTT. It yields the protein CASSHRTGENGAFF.

This sequence joins TRBV7-8 and TRBJ2-2; the D is unclear. V lost 7 bases and J lost 3, with 3 bases in between. The germline CDR1 and CDR2 sequences are SGHVS and FQNEAQ. The length of the CDR3 is 11 residues. CDR3 region: CASTDTGELFF. Written as DNA, the CDR3 is TGTGCCAGCACCGACACCGGGGAGCTGTTTTTT.

This clone came up a few times. The chain is built from TRBV6-6 and TRBJ2-7; 7 bases are shared with TRBD1. Germline V CDR1 and CDR2: MNHNY, SVGAGI (reference sequence). After removal of 7 bases from V and 3 bases from J, the junction contained 3 bases not matched to a gene. CDR3 length: 12 amino acids. CDR3: CASTDRYYEQYF. The DNA of the CDR3 is TGTGCCAGCACGGACAGGTACTACGAGCAGTACTTC.

Note on this clone: The same CDR3 is also encoded by other DNA sequences in this sample. V usage is TRBV7-2 and J usage is TRBJ2-1; a weak D match, TRBD1 (5 bases). The CDR3 extends over 15 amino acids. Per the germline V gene, CDR1 is SGHTA and CDR2 is FQGNSA. Trimming left V 5 bases short and J 4 bases short, with 15 bases between. The CDR3 DNA sequence: TGTGCCAGCAGCCCCCAAAGGGGATTATACAATGAGCAGTTCTTC. Amino acids: CASSPQRGLYNEQFF.

The rearrangement joins TRBV3-1 (or the pseudogene TRBV3-2) to TRBJ2-5, with a possible D match to TRBD1 (6 bases). CDR3 length: 14 residues. Deletions cut 1 base from V and 3 bases from J, with 9 bases between. Germline values: CDR1 LGHDT, CDR2 YNNKEL (reference sequence). CDR3 coding DNA: TGTGCCAGCAGCCAAGGGAACAGGGAAGAGACCCAGTACTTC. It encodes CASSQGNREETQYF.

The V and J genes are TRBV2 and TRBJ2-5; unclear D gene. V gave up 4 bases and J gave up 2 bases, with 8 bases separating them. There are 13 residues in the CDR3. Per germline, CDR1 SNHLY and CDR2 FYNNEI. CDR3 in amino acids: CASSVNLQETQYF. CDR3 sequence (DNA): TGTGCCAGCAGTGTGAATCTACAAGAGACCCAGTACTTC.

This rearrangement joins TRBV5-5 to TRBJ2-1; D gene uncertain. The germline gives CDR1 SGHKS, CDR2 YYEKEE (reference sequence). This CDR3 has 13 residues. Trimming removed 0 bases from V and 5 bases from J, with 6 bases in between. The CDR3 nucleotides are TGTGCCAGCAGCTTGGCAGAAAACAATGAGCAGTTCTTC. Translating it yields CASSLAENNEQFF.

The chain joins TRBV11-2 to TRBJ2-7; tentative D call: TRBD2 (7 bases). Trimming stripped 3 bases from V and 6 bases from J, with 18 bases between. Germline-derived CDR1 and CDR2 are SGHAT and FQNNGV. The CDR3 is made up of 15 amino acids. The CDR3 protein is CASSLGAGGGGEQYF. In DNA form, the CDR3 reads TGTGCCAGCAGCTTGGGGGCGGGCGGCGGGGGCGAGCAGTACTTC.

This clone occurred once. The rearrangement links TRBV4-3 to TRBJ1-5; 7 positions agree with TRBD1. The CDR3 runs 17 residues. Germline trimming cut 0 bases from V and 3 bases from J; bases unmatched to any gene: 8. Germline CDR1 LGHNA, CDR2 YSLEER. DNA for the CDR3: TGCGCCAGCAGCCAAGACAGGGCCGGGACAGTCAATCAGCCCCAGCATTTT. As protein: CASSQDRAGTVNQPQHF.

A single count supports this clone. V gene TRBV7-3 combines with J gene TRBJ2-5; the match to TRBD2 covers 10 bases. The trim removed 7 bases at V and 5 bases at J, leaving 13 bases unmatched. This CDR3 is built from 16 residues. The germline CDR1 and CDR2 sequences are SGHTA and FQGTGA. The CDR3 protein is CASTTRSSGSYETQYF. CDR3 DNA: TGTGCCAGCACCACCAGGTCTAGCGGGAGCTACGAGACCCAGTACTTC.

This chain links TRBV6-4 with TRBJ2-1; 8 bases map to TRBD2. The CDR3 extends over 14 amino acids. J lost 8 bases, V lost 5 bases, and 8 bases had no gene match. The germline V gene encodes CDR1 MRHNA and CDR2 SNTAGT. In nucleotides, the CDR3 is TGTGCCAGCAGTTATAGCGGGAAAGCTCATGAGCAGTTCTTC. Translated: CASSYSGKAHEQFF.

This clone was observed a single time. The gene calls are TRBV9 and TRBJ2-2, with 11 bases fitting TRBD2. Germline V CDR1 and CDR2: SGDLS, YYNGEE. After removal of 2 bases from V and 2 bases from J, the junction contained 5 bases not matched to a gene. This CDR3 comprises 17 residues. The DNA of the CDR3 is TGTGCCAGCAGCGTCCCCCGACTAGCGGGAAACACCGGGGAGCTGTTTTTT. This sequence encodes CASSVPRLAGNTGELFF.

The chain has TRBV5-1 and TRBJ1-1; 8 positions agree with TRBD1. The CDR3 is 14 residues long. Germline assignment: CDR1 SGHRS and CDR2 YFSETQ. J lost 5 bases, V lost 1 base, and 4 bases had no gene match. CDR3 in amino acids: CASSLQGAWTEAFF. In DNA, the CDR3 is TGCGCCAGCAGCTTGCAGGGGGCATGGACTGAAGCTTTCTTT.

This sequence joins TRBV5-6 and TRBJ1-5; D may be TRBD1 (5 bases). V was clipped by 2 bases and J by 5 bases, with 17 bases between them. CDR1 and CDR2 from the germline V gene are SGHDT and YYEEEE. This CDR3 is 16 amino acids long. The CDR3 DNA reads TGTGCCAGCAGCTTCATGCGGGGCGCAGGACATCAGCCCCAGCATTTT. Its protein product is CASSFMRGAGHQPQHF.

The rearrangement uses TRBV7-2 and TRBJ2-3; D not resolved. The CDR3 extends over 15 amino acids. Germline V gene data show CDR1 as SGHTA and CDR2 as FQGNSA. Trimming took off 1 base at V and 3 bases at J, with 11 bases between the two ends. As DNA, the CDR3 is TGTGCCAGCAGCTTAGTATGGTCCGGGACAGATACGCAGTATTTT. Protein product: CASSLVWSGTDTQYF.

CDR3 bases: TGTGCCAGCAGCGTAACGGACAGCTACGAGCAGTACTTC. Its protein product is CASSVTDSYEQYF. This rearrangement joins TRBV9 to TRBJ2-7; D may be TRBD1 (6 bases). The CDR3 is made up of 13 amino acids. Germline V lookup: CDR1 SGDLS, CDR2 YYNGEE. With 1 base removed from V and 3 bases from J, the gap between germline ends came to 8 bases.

The chain recombines TRBV2 with TRBJ2-7; D is unresolved. This CDR3 is 12 amino acids long. V lost 6 bases and J 2 bases, leaving 8 bases between the germline ends. Germline-derived CDR1 and CDR2 are SNHLY and FYNNEI. In DNA form, the CDR3 reads TGTGCCAGCAGGGCAGTTACCTACGAGCAGTACTTC. This sequence encodes CASRAVTYEQYF.

This rearrangement joins TRBV2 to TRBJ1-1; D perhaps matches TRBD1 (6 bases). The V and J ends lost 5 bases and 3 bases respectively, with 16 bases between them. The germline V gene encodes CDR1 SNHLY and CDR2 FYNNEI. The CDR3 extends over 15 amino acids. CDR3 in DNA: TGTGCCAGCAGTCAAATACAGGGTTCATACACTGAAGCTTTCTTT. Encoded protein: CASSQIQGSYTEAFF.